The present T cell receptor beta chain was sequenced within a study of blood T cells in healthy people across ages (dated by TCRdb to between 2015 and 2016). In terms of the full investigation: In model experiments, template switching captured roughly one uniquely barcoded TCR beta cDNA molecule for every two T cells. Using deep sequencing normalized with unique cDNA molecular identifiers, the study measured how TCR beta repertoire diversity changes with age. Donors were grouped into four age groups: young (average 16 years), middle-aged (39), aged (roughly 62) and long-lived (about 89). To avoid experimental bias, donors of different ages were spread randomly across the sequencing lanes. The study analyzed two additional independent replicas of 1 million unique cDNA reads from the same blood draw for two donors, one aged 18 to 29 and one aged 80 or older.

Systemically healthy Caucasian individuals from Russia, roughly 40 in total and aged roughly 6 to 100 years, were included as donors. Roughly 9 milliliters of peripheral blood were drawn from each donor into EDTA-treated Vacutainer tubes. Ficoll-Paque density-gradient centrifugation was used to isolate PBMCs, with at least 6 million obtained per sample. Total RNA was extracted from PBMCs with Trizol reagent, with at least 6 micrograms obtained per sample. For every donor, flow cytometry on a PBMC aliquot measured the percentage of naive CD45RAhigh/CD27high T cells. Broad study findings and their caveats: The long-lived group showed more naive CD4+ T cells, fewer expanded clones and increased TCR diversity than the aged group, suggesting age selection. Donor CMV infection status was unknown, potentially confounding age-related changes in expanded clonotypes. As age increased, observed TCR beta diversity per million T cells dropped in a roughly linear way, and a significant reduction was already evident by age 40. The percentage of naive T cells measured by flow cytometry correlated strongly with observed TCR beta diversity. Total diversity estimates from one million sequenced T cells were considered lower bounds and underestimates. Since profiling was done on bulk unsorted PBMCs, naive and antigen-experienced compartments could not be conclusively compared.

The library relied on 5' RACE. Sequencing used an Illumina HiSeq 2500. A second 7 to 11 cycle PCR used a sample-barcoded 5' primer and a J-beta primer mix. A unique molecular identifier was introduced onto each TCR beta cDNA molecule by a template-switch 5' adaptor carrying 12 random nucleotides. Each sample yielded at least 3 million CDR3-containing paired-end reads. First-strand cDNA synthesis was performed from all RNA using the Mint cDNA synthesis kit, with priming by a TRBC-specific oligonucleotide. All cDNA was treated with uracil-DNA glycosylase and then went through a first 18-cycle PCR with the universal primers M1SS and BC2_uni_R. Per the source publication's procedure: For normalization, 1 million high-quality reads, each with a distinct molecular identifier, were randomly selected from each sample. Reads sharing molecular identifiers were discarded rather than binned into consensus sequences. CDR3 identification, clonotype clustering and error correction used MiTCR with a Q25 quality threshold and the strictest error-elimination algorithm. Lower-bound total TCR beta diversity was estimated with a nonparametric unseen species model using Euler transformation. TCRdb reran the public reads through fastp at Q25 and MiXCR, keeping productive beta chains. Rows with one shared CDR3 protein collapse into an entry with the most common genes and DNA. TCRdb's processing, not the authors', yielded these V and J calls. The sample table holds roughly 800,000 distinct CDR3 sequences, of which 55% to 70% were seen once. The ten top clones hold approximately 21% of the sample.

V and J lose 0 bases and 15 bases, and a span of 18 bases separates them. The CDR3 runs 14 residues from the cysteine to the phenylalanine. Just the 42-base CDR3 DNA is kept, in frame starting at base 1. The CDR1 and CDR2 encoded by the germline V gene are SGHDN and FVKESK. Comment on this clonotype: The target of this receptor is not known. Base quality data are lacking; no much larger clone is found one base away.

The rearranged chain carries TRBV14 and TRBJ2-1, with TRBD1 perhaps the D gene, on 6 matching bases. Specimen: blood. The TCR comes from a man aged 25-45 years in good health. The nucleotides read TGTGCCAGCAGCCAAGATCCACAGGGATTGCTAGCGTTCTTC. Its amino acids are CASSQDPQGLLAFF.